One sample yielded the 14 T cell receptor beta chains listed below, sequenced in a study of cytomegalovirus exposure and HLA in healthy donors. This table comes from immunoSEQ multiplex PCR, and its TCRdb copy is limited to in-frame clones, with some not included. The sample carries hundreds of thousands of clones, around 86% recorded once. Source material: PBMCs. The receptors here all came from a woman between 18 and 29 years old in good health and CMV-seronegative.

The CDR3 region is CASNGLAGESYEQYF. CDR3 sequence (DNA): TGTGCCAGCAACGGACTAGCGGGAGAGTCCTACGAGCAGTACTTC. This rearrangement joins TRBV6-5 to TRBJ2-7; TRBD2 matches at 13 bases. Germline CDR1 is MNHEY and CDR2 is SVGAGI. There are 15 residues in the CDR3. The V segment lost 7 bases and the J segment 1 base; nucleotides outside the gene matches: 4.

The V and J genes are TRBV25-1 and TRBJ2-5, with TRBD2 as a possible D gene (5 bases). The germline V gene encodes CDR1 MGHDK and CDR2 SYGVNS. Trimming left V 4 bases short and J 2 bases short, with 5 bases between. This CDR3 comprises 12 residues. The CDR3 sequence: CASSGGQETQYF. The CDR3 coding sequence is TGTGCCAGCAGTGGAGGGCAAGAGACCCAGTACTTC.

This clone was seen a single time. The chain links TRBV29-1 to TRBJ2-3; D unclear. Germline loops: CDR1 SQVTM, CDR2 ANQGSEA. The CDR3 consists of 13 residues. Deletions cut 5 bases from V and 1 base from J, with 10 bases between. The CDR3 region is CSVKGEGTDTQYF. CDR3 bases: TGCAGCGTTAAAGGAGAGGGCACAGATACGCAGTATTTT.

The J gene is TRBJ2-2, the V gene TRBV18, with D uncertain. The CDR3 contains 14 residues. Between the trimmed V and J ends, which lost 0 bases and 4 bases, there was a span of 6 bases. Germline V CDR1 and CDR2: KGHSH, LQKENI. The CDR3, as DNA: TGTGCCAGCTCACCACCTTTCCGCACCGGGGAGCTGTTTTTT. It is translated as CASSPPFRTGELFF.

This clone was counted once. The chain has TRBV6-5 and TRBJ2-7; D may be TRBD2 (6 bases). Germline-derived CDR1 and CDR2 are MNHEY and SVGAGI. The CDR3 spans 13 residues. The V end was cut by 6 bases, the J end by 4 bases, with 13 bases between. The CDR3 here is CASSLDRGYEQYF. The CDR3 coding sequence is TGTGCCAGCAGCTTGGACCGGGGGTACGAGCAGTACTTC.

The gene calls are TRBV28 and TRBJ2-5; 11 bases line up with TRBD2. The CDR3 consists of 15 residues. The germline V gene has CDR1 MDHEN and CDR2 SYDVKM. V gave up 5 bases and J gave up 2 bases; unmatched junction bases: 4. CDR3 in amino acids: CASSQGLAEQETQYF. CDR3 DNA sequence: TGTGCCAGCAGTCAGGGACTAGCGGAACAAGAGACCCAGTACTTC.

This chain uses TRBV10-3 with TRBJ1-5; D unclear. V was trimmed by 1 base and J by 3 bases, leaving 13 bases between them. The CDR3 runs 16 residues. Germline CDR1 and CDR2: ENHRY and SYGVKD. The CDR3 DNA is TGTGCCATCAGTGAGTGGAGGTCGGGTGTCAATCAGCCCCAGCATTTT. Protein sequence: CAISEWRSGVNQPQHF.

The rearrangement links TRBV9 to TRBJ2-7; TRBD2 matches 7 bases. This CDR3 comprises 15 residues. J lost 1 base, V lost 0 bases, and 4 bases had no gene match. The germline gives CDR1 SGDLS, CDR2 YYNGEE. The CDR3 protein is CASSVGVAGSYEQYF. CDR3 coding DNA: TGTGCCAGCAGCGTAGGAGTAGCGGGTTCCTACGAGCAGTACTTC.

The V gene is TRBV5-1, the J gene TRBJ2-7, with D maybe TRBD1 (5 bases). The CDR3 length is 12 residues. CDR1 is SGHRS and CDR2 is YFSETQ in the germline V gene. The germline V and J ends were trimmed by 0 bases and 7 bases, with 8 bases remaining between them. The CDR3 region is CASSLGRGEQYF. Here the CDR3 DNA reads TGCGCCAGCAGCTTGGGTAGGGGTGAGCAGTACTTC.

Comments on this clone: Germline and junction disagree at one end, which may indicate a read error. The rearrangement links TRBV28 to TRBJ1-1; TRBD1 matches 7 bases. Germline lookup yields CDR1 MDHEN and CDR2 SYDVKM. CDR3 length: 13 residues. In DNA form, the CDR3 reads TGTGCCAGCAGTTTATCTGACAGGGTGACGACCACGTTT. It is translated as CASSLSDRVTTTF.

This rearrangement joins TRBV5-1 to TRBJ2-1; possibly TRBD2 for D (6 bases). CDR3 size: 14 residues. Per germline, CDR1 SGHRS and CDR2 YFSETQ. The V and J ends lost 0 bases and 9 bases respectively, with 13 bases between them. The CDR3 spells CASSLAGRPSEQFF. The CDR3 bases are TGCGCCAGCAGCTTGGCTGGGAGGCCCAGTGAGCAGTTCTTC. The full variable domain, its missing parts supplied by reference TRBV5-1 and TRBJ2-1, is KAGVTQTPRYLIKTRGQQVTLSCSPISGHRSVSWYQQTPGQGLQFLFEYFSETQRNKGNFPGRFSGRQFSNSRSEMNVSTLELGDSALYLCASSLAGRPSEQFFGPGTRLTVL.

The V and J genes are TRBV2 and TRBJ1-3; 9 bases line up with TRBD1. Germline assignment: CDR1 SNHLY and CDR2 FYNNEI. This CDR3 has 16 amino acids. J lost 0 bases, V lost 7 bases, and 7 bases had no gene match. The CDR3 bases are TGTGCCAGCAACCCGAACAGGGGGCTCTCTGGAAACACCATATATTTT. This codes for CASNPNRGLSGNTIYF.

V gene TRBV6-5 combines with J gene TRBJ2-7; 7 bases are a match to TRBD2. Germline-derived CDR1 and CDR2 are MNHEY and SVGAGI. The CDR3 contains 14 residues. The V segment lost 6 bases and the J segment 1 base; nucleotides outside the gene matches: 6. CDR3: CASSIVGGSYEQYF. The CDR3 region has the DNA TGTGCCAGCAGCATAGTGGGGGGGTCCTACGAGCAGTACTTC.

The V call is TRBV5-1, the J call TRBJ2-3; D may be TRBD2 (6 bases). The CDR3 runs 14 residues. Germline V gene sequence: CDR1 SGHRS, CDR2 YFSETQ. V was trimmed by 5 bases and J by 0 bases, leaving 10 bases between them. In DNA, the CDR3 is TGCGCCAGCAGATCCGGGACTAGCACAGATACGCAGTATTTT. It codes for CASRSGTSTDTQYF.